Below are 29 T cell receptor beta chains sequenced from a single sample in a study of beta chain features in type 1 diabetes. Study findings and constraints: Within each of all four CD4+ subsets, Type 1 diabetes patients had TCRB CDR3s that were moderately but significantly shorter.

The investigators reverse transcribed all of the isolated RNA, so they sequenced expressed TCRB transcripts. Generated by immunoSEQ multiplex PCR, the TCRdb table keeps only in-frame clones and is missing some. The repertoire holds around 160,000 clones, with roughly 60% as singletons. Their antigens are not known. Specimen: naive CD4+ T cells from blood. These TCRs come from a man under 40 with type 1 diabetes.

DNA for the CDR3: TGTGCCAGCAGTCTCGGGACACCGCCCCATGAGCAGTTCTTC. Translating gives CASSLGTPPHEQFF. The rearrangement links TRBV27 to TRBJ2-1, with D tentatively TRBD1 (6 bases). This CDR3 is 14 amino acids long. Germline CDR1 is MNHEY and CDR2 is SMNVEV (reference sequence). The ends were cut back, 5 bases at V and 8 bases at J, with 16 bases in the middle.

The gene calls are TRBV7-2 and TRBJ2-5, with 8 bases matching TRBD1. J gave up 2 bases and V 5 bases, and 10 bases lay outside the gene matches. CDR3 length: 16 residues. In germline, CDR1 is SGHTA, CDR2 FQGNSA. The CDR3 here is CASSQYRDRSQETQYF. The DNA of the CDR3 is TGTGCCAGCAGCCAATACCGGGACAGGTCGCAAGAGACCCAGTACTTC.

This clone was detected only a few times. The chain combines TRBV7-2 with TRBJ1-2; 9 nucleotides line up with TRBD1. V lost 1 base and J lost 7; bases outside the gene matches: 7. Germline V gene data show CDR1 as SGHTA and CDR2 as FQGNSA. CDR3 size: 15 residues. CDR3 region: CASSLGGGQGSGYTF. The CDR3 coding sequence is TGTGCCAGCAGCTTAGGTGGGGGACAGGGCTCTGGCTACACCTTC.

This clone has just a few counts. This sample also contains other DNA sequences that code for the same CDR3. The V and J genes are TRBV30 and TRBJ2-3; 10 nucleotides line up with TRBD2. Germline V lookup: CDR1 GTSNPN, CDR2 SVGIG (reference sequence). The CDR3 is 17 residues long. The junction had 9 bases not matched to a gene; V was cut back by 2 bases and J by 1 base. The CDR3 here is CAWSPLRTSGGTDTQYF. CDR3 bases: TGTGCCTGGAGTCCCCTTAGGACTAGCGGAGGCACAGATACGCAGTATTTT. Looking up the rest from reference TRBV30 and TRBJ2-3 gives the full variable domain: SQTIHQWPATLVQPVGSPLSLECTVEGTSNPNLYWYRQAAGRGLQLLFYSVGIGQISSEVPQNLSASRPQDRQFILSSKKLLLSDSGFYLCAWSPLRTSGGTDTQYFGPGTRLTVL.

The chain uses TRBV30 and TRBJ1-6, with D uncertain. Trimming cost V 8 bases and J 10 bases, with 12 bases left between them. The V gene's germline CDR1 is GTSNPN and CDR2 SVGIG (reference sequence). The CDR3 is 11 residues long. CDR3 coding DNA: TGTGCCGCCGAGAGAGGATCACCCCTCCACTTT. Residues: CAAERGSPLHF.

This clone was seen only a few times. This same CDR3 is encoded by further DNA sequences in the sample. The rearrangement uses TRBV29-1 and TRBJ1-2, with 9 bases matching TRBD1. The junction had 2 bases not matched to a gene; V was cut back by 4 bases and J by 2 bases. The CDR3 has 13 amino acids. Germline V gene sequence: CDR1 SQVTM, CDR2 ANQGSEA. CDR3: CSVADRGNYGYTF. The CDR3 DNA sequence: TGCAGCGTTGCGGACAGGGGAAACTATGGCTACACCTTC.

The J gene is TRBJ2-7, the V gene TRBV4-3; TRBD2 matches at 9 bases. Trimming cost V 0 bases and J 1 base; bases outside gene matches: 10. Germline V CDR1 and CDR2: LGHNA, YSLEER. CDR3 length: 18 amino acids. The CDR3 is CASSQDREVAGESYEQYF. CDR3 nucleotide sequence: TGCGCCAGCAGCCAAGATCGGGAAGTAGCGGGGGAGTCCTACGAGCAGTACTTC.

This chain uses TRBV5-6 with TRBJ2-1; a weak D match, TRBD1 (5 bases). This CDR3 comprises 16 residues. V was clipped by 1 base and J by 4 bases, with 15 bases between them. Germline values: CDR1 SGHDT, CDR2 YYEEEE. CDR3 amino acids: CASSLQGRRSYNEQFF. The CDR3 DNA reads as TGTGCCAGCAGCTTGCAGGGCCGGAGATCTTACAATGAGCAGTTCTTC.

This clone was recorded a few times. This rearrangement joins TRBV29-1 to TRBJ2-5; D might be TRBD1 (5 bases). CDR1 and CDR2 from the germline V gene are SQVTM and ANQGSEA. The CDR3 sequence is 15 residues long. The V gene lost 2 bases and the J gene lost 1 base, with 14 bases spanning the gap. CDR3 loop: CSVETRTGFQETQYF. CDR3 nucleotide sequence: TGCAGCGTTGAAACCCGAACAGGATTCCAAGAGACCCAGTACTTC.

The chain uses TRBV30 and TRBJ2-1; D gene ambiguous. V lost 4 bases to trimming and J lost 0 bases, with 13 bases between them. CDR3 length: 15 residues. Germline CDR1 and CDR2: GTSNPN and SVGIG (reference sequence). CDR3 bases: TGTGCCTGGAACCTCGGTACGAGCTCCTACAATGAGCAGTTCTTC. Translated, it gives CAWNLGTSSYNEQFF.

This clone was observed a few times. The chain employs TRBV5-1 and TRBJ2-5; possible D gene TRBD1, 6 bases. CDR1 SGHRS and CDR2 YFSETQ come from the germline V gene. The length of the CDR3 is 11 residues. Trimming pared 0 bases from V and 13 bases from J, leaving 10 bases between. The CDR3 reads CASSLDRDTYF. The CDR3 nucleotides read TGCGCCAGCAGCTTGGACCGGGACACGTACTTC.

This sequence joins TRBV5-1 and TRBJ2-7, with a possible D match to TRBD2 (5 bases). The V gene lost 0 bases and the J gene lost 3 bases, with 10 bases spanning the gap. This CDR3 spans 14 amino acids. Germline CDR1 reads SGHRS; CDR2 reads YFSETQ. Here the CDR3 reads CASSLAAEDYEQYF. CDR3 DNA: TGCGCCAGCAGCTTGGCCGCGGAGGACTACGAGCAGTACTTC.

On this clone itself: An end of the junction differs from the germline gene, which may be a read error. This sequence joins TRBV9 and TRBJ1-3; TRBD1 matches 8 bases. Germline V CDR1 and CDR2: SGDLS, YYNGEE. The CDR3 totals 12 residues. The CDR3 here is CASSSRQGQVNF. Here the CDR3 DNA reads TGTGCCAGCAGCTCCAGACAGGGACAGGTGAATTTT.

The CDR3 here is CSVEDLAGDTGELFF. CDR3 nucleotide sequence: TGCAGCGTTGAAGATCTAGCGGGGGATACCGGGGAGCTGTTTTTT. J is TRBJ2-2 and V is TRBV29-1; 10 nucleotides line up with TRBD2. This CDR3 is built from 15 residues. Germline CDR1 reads SQVTM; CDR2 reads ANQGSEA. Trimming took 0 bases from V and 5 from J; bases not matched to a gene: 3.

The genes are TRBV6-6 and TRBJ2-2, with D tentatively TRBD2 (5 bases). Trimming took 5 bases from V and 6 from J, leaving 16 bases between them. Germline V gene sequence: CDR1 MNHNY, CDR2 SVGAGI (reference sequence). This CDR3 contains 15 residues. This CDR3 is CASSNRESVPGELFF. In DNA form, the CDR3 reads TGTGCCAGCAGTAACCGGGAATCTGTCCCCGGGGAGCTGTTTTTT.

J is TRBJ2-1 and V is TRBV29-1; 7 nucleotides align to TRBD1. Germline V gene sequence: CDR1 SQVTM, CDR2 ANQGSEA. The CDR3 runs to 13 residues. V shed 7 bases and J 4 bases; nucleotides not matched to a gene: 7. CDR3 nucleotides: TGCAGCGCCCCCGGGACAGATTACAATGAGCAGTTCTTC. It translates to CSAPGTDYNEQFF.

This chain joins TRBV7-9 and TRBJ1-2; TRBD1 agrees at 7 bases. Unmatched junction bases numbered 9, after V lost 5 bases and J lost 9 bases. Germline V CDR1 and CDR2: SEHNR, FQNEAQ (reference sequence). The CDR3 has 13 residues. CDR3 loop: CASSPPGGKSYTF. The CDR3 region has the DNA TGTGCCAGCAGCCCCCCAGGGGGTAAAAGCTACACCTTC.

V usage is TRBV28 and J usage is TRBJ2-7, with a weak D call TRBD2 (6 bases). This CDR3 comprises 14 residues. CDR1 is MDHEN, CDR2 SYDVKM, per germline. V was pared by 4 bases and J by 6 bases, with 16 bases between. The CDR3 spells CASSYPGLSPEQYF. The CDR3 coding sequence is TGTGCCAGCAGTTACCCGGGACTGTCACCCGAGCAGTACTTC.

This clone was counted only a few times. V and J are TRBV5-1 and TRBJ1-6, with TRBD1 identical over 8 bases. The trim removed 4 bases at V and 8 bases at J, leaving 8 bases unmatched. The CDR3 is 15 amino acids. CDR1 is SGHRS and CDR2 is YFSETQ in the germline V gene. CDR3 loop: CASSVPGTGDSPLHF. CDR3 nucleotides: TGCGCCAGCAGCGTGCCCGGGACAGGTGATTCACCCCTCCACTTT.

V is TRBV4-3 and J is TRBJ1-6, with TRBD1 as a possible D gene (6 bases). V was trimmed by 0 bases and J by 7 bases, leaving 7 bases between them. The CDR3 sequence is 14 residues long. CDR1 and CDR2 (germline): LGHNA, YSLEER. CDR3 sequence reads: CASSQETGNSPLHF. CDR3 nucleotide sequence: TGCGCCAGCAGCCAAGAAACAGGGAATTCACCCCTCCACTTT.

The CDR3 protein is CSVDRGPEAFF. The DNA for the CDR3 is TGCAGCGTCGATAGAGGCCCTGAAGCTTTCTTT. The genes are TRBV29-1 and TRBJ1-1; D call uncertain. Trimming took 6 bases from V and 6 from J, leaving 11 bases between them. This CDR3 has 11 residues. Germline lookup yields CDR1 SQVTM and CDR2 ANQGSEA.

This chain connects TRBV30 to TRBJ2-1, with 11 bases identical to TRBD1. Germline V gene lookup returns CDR1 GTSNPN and CDR2 SVGIG (reference sequence). The CDR3 is 14 amino acids. The ends lost 5 bases at V and 4 bases at J; junction bases unmatched: 4. The CDR3 sequence is CAWGQGAIYNEQFF. In DNA, the CDR3 is TGTGCCTGGGGACAGGGGGCGATTTACAATGAGCAGTTCTTC.

The genes are TRBV6-5 and TRBJ2-7, with TRBD1 matching over 7 bases. Germline lookup yields CDR1 MNHEY and CDR2 SVGAGI. This CDR3 is 14 amino acids long. The trim removed 0 bases at V and 3 bases at J, leaving 2 bases unmatched. This CDR3 is CASSYSTGYYEQYF. In nucleotides, the CDR3 is TGTGCCAGCAGTTACTCGACAGGGTACTACGAGCAGTACTTC.

The chain couples TRBV30 to TRBJ1-6; 7 nucleotides line up with TRBD1. The trim removed 0 bases at V and 7 bases at J, leaving 0 bases unmatched. Germline V CDR1 and CDR2: GTSNPN, SVGIG (reference sequence). CDR3 length: 13 residues. The CDR3 region is CAWSVGQNSPLHF. The CDR3 nucleotides are TGTGCCTGGAGTGTGGGACAGAATTCACCCCTCCACTTT.

The chain combines TRBV14 with TRBJ2-7, with a possible D match to TRBD2 (5 bases). V lost 4 bases to trimming and J lost 3 bases, with 16 bases between them. The CDR3 loop spans 15 amino acids. Germline V gene data show CDR1 as SGHDN and CDR2 as FVKESK. CDR3 nucleotide sequence: TGTGCCAGCAGCCTTCAACGAGGGATCGGCTACGAGCAGTACTTC. Encoded protein: CASSLQRGIGYEQYF.

V is TRBV7-2 and J is TRBJ2-7, with 10 bases that match TRBD2. The CDR3 runs 18 residues. In germline, CDR1 is SGHTA, CDR2 FQGNSA. V trimming: 1 base; J trimming: 6 bases; junction bases outside the gene matches: 15. CDR3 DNA: TGTGCCAGCAGCTTAGTACACTCGGAGCTAGCGGGGGACGGCGAGCAGTACTTC. This codes for CASSLVHSELAGDGEQYF.

The J gene is TRBJ2-1, the V gene TRBV7-2; D perhaps matches TRBD1 (6 bases). CDR1 and CDR2 from the germline V gene are SGHTA and FQGNSA. The CDR3 extends over 15 amino acids. V lost 1 base and J lost 0, with 7 bases in between. The CDR3 region is CASSLETGSYNEQFF. CDR3 nucleotides: TGTGCCAGCAGCTTAGAGACAGGCTCCTACAATGAGCAGTTCTTC.

Only one count was recorded for this clone. The rearrangement uses TRBV19 and TRBJ2-3; D unresolved. The CDR3 extends over 15 amino acids. Germline V gene data show CDR1 as LNHDA and CDR2 as SQIVND (reference sequence). Trimming stripped 2 bases from V and 4 bases from J, with 13 bases between. CDR3 loop: CASSITHLTSDTQYF. The CDR3 nucleotides are TGTGCCAGTAGTATAACCCACCTGACTTCAGATACGCAGTATTTT.

In its sample, this clone was seen a few times. In DNA, the CDR3 is TGTGCCAGCAGCTCTGGGACAGGAGTTCCCAAAAACATTCAGTACTTC. Its translation is CASSSGTGVPKNIQYF. The genes are TRBV28 and TRBJ2-4; 8 bases fit TRBD1. The CDR3 is 16 amino acids. Losses at the gene ends were 6 bases for V and 2 bases for J; bases not matched to a gene: 9. In germline, CDR1 is MDHEN, CDR2 SYDVKM. The complete variable domain, with remaining parts taken from reference TRBV28 and TRBJ2-4, reads DVKVTQSSRYLVKRTGEKVFLECVQDMDHENMFWYRQDPGLGLRLIYFSYDVKMKEKGDIPEGYSVSREKKERFSLILESASTNQTSMYLCASSSGTGVPKNIQYFGAGTRLSVL.